This is a list of T cell receptor beta chains from one sample in a study of PD-1 blockade in classical Hodgkin lymphoma. The data were produced by immunoSEQ multiplex PCR, yet TCRdb's version contains in-frame clones alone and is incomplete. Counted here are around 40,000 clones, over 70% occurring once; the ten biggest clones make up approximately 9.4%. Sequenced material: peripheral blood mononuclear cells (PBMCs), taken before the fourth cycle of nivolumab. The receptors stem from a human donor with classical Hodgkin lymphoma. The CDR3 runs from the conserved cysteine through the conserved F or W.

V: TRBV5-5
CDR3: CASSLAGRLNQPQHF

V: TRBV6-5
CDR3: CASSYGGQGGYTF

V: TRBV5-4
CDR3: CASSPGAQGSNYGYTF

V: TRBV5-6
CDR3: CASSQVTEQFF

V: TRBV7-2
CDR3: CASKSGVSTDTQYF

V: TRBV7-2
CDR3: CASSLQRGRNEEQFF

V: TRBV18
CDR3: CASSPPPTLYGYTF

V: TRBV29-1
CDR3: CSLRRVGGPGETQYF

V: TRBV6-5
CDR3: CASSLAKSTDTQYF

V: TRBV6-1
CDR3: CASSGGQGETQYF

V: TRBV6-5
CDR3: CASKEGGFHTEAFF

V: TRBV7-9
CDR3: CASSFNGLAYEQYF

V: TRBV5-6
CDR3: CASSLGEKLFF

V: TRBV30
CDR3: CAWSNGRANNQPQHF

V: TRBV4-3
CDR3: CASSPGQAYNEQFF

V: TRBV30
CDR3: CAWSVATFEAFF

V: TRBV5-1
CDR3: CASRPGQGDGEAFF

V: TRBV5-1
CDR3: CASSLTGPGDGETQYF

V: TRBV27
CDR3: CASSLKTSGYTGELFF

V: TRBV15
CDR3: CATSSGPYNEQFF

V: TRBV7-9
CDR3: CASSLVLSGLGETQYF

V: TRBV27
CDR3: CASTLAGGTDTQYF

V: TRBV10-3
CDR3: CAISEGIVGVGSYEQYF

V: TRBV10-3
CDR3: CAISADRGNEQFF

V: TRBV6-8
CDR3: CASSKTDSGNTIYF

V: TRBV4-3
CDR3: CASSQDGRIHNEQFF

V: TRBV5-6
CDR3: CASSLSGGTDTQYF

V: TRBV7-9
CDR3: CARQAGNTIYF

V: TRBV5-4
CDR3: CASSLGSSGEYNEQFF

V: TRBV5-1
CDR3: CASRQSGAGNTIYF

V: TRBV9
CDR3: CASSVDVVMGYGYTF

V: TRBV4-3
CDR3: CASSPAPGQGSSPLHF

V: TRBV6-6
CDR3: CASSYSSRGETQYF

V: TRBV18
CDR3: CASSPYRGGLPLAYGYTF

V: TRBV14
CDR3: CASSRAASRQETQYF

V: TRBV27
CDR3: CASSLSSSGEGYNEQFF